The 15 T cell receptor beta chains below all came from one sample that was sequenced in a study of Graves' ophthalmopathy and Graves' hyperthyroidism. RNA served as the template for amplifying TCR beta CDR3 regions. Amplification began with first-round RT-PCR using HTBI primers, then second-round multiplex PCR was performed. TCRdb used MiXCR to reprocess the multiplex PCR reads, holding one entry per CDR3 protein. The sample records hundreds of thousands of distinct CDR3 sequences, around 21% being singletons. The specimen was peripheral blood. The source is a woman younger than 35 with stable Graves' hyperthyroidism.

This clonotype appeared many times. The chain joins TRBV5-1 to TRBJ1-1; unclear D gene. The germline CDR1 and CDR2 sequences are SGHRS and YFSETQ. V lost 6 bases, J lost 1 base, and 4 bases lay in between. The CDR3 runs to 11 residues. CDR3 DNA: TGCGCCAGCAAAGAGAACACTGAAGCTTTCTTT. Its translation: CASKENTEAFF.

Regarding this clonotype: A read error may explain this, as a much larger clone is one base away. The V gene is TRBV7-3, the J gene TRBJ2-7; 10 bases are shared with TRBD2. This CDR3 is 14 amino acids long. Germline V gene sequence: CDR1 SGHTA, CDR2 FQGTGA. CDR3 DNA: TGTACCAGCAGCGAGGGGCTAGCGGGAGAGAAACAGTACTTC. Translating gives CTSSEGLAGEKQYF.

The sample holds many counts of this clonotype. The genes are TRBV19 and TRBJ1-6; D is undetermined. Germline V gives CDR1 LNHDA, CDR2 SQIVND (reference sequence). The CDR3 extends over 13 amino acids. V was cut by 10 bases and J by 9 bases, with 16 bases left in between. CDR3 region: CAIPTIGSSPLHF. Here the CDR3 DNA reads TGTGCCATCCCGACAATTGGTTCTTCACCCCTCCACTTT.

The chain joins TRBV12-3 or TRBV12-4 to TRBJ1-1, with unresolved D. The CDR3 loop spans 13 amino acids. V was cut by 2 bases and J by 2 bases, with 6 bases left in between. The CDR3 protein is CASSLNANTEAFF. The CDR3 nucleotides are TGTGCCAGCAGTTTAAATGCTAACACTGAAGCTTTCTTT.

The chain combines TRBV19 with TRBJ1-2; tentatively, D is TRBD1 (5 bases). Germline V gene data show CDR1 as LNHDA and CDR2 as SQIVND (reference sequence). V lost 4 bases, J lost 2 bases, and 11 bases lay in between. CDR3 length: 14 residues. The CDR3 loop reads CASSTGLLNYGYTF. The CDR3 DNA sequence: TGTGCCAGTAGTACGGGACTCCTGAACTATGGCTACACCTTC.

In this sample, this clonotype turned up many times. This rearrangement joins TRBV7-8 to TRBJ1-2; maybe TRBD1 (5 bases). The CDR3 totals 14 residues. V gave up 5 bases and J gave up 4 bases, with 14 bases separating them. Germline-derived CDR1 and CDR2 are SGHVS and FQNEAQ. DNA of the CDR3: TGTGCCAGCAGCGTCGGGGCTGGGACCTATGGCTACACCTTC. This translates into CASSVGAGTYGYTF.

The CDR3 is CASLTGGGRNTEAFF. CDR3 coding DNA: TGTGCCAGCCTAACAGGTGGCGGAAGGAACACTGAAGCTTTCTTT. V gene TRBV6-1 combines with J gene TRBJ1-1; the D gene is possibly TRBD1 (5 bases). There are 15 residues in the CDR3. Between the trimmed V and J ends, which lost 8 bases and 1 base, there was a span of 17 bases. Germline V lookup: CDR1 MNHNS, CDR2 SASEGT.

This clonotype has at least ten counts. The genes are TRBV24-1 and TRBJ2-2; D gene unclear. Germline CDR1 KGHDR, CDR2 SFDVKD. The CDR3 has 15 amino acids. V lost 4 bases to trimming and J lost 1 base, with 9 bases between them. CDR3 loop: CATSDPDKNTGELFF. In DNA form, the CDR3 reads TGTGCCACCAGTGACCCCGACAAGAACACCGGGGAGCTGTTTTTT.

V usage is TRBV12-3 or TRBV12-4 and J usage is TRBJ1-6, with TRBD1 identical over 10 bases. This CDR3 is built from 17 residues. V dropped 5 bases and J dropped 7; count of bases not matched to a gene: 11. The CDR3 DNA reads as TGTGCCAGCAGTCTTACGACAGGGGGCGACATGAATTCACCCCTCCACTTT. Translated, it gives CASSLTTGGDMNSPLHF.

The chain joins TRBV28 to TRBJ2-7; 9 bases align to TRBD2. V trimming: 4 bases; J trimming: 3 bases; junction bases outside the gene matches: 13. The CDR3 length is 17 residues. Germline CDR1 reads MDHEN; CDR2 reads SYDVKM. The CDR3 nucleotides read TGTGCCAGCAGTTCACCTGGACTAGCGCTACTCGACTACGAGCAGTACTTC. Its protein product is CASSSPGLALLDYEQYF.

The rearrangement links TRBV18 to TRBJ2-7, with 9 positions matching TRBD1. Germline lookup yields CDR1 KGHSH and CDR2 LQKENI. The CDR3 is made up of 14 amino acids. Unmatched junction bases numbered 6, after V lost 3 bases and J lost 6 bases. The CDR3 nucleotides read TGTGCCAGCTCACCCGAGACAGGGGGACTCGAGCAGTACTTC. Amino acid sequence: CASSPETGGLEQYF. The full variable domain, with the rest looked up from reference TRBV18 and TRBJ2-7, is NAGVMQNPRHLVRRRGQEARLRCSPMKGHSHVYWYRQLPEEGLKFMVYLQKENIIDESGMPKERFSAEFPKEGPSILRIQQVVRGDSAAYFCASSPETGGLEQYFGPGTRLTVT.

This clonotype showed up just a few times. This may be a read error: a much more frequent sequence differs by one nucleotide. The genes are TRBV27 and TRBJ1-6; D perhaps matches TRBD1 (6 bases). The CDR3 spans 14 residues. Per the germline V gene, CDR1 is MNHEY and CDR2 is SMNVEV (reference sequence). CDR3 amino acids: CASSLDRRLSHLHF. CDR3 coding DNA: TGTGCCAGCAGTTTAGACAGGAGGCTTTCACACCTCCACTTT.

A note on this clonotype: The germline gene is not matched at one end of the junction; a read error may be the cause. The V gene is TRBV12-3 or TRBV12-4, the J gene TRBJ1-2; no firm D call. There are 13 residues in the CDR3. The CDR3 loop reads CASILDLGSCYTF. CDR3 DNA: TGTGCCAGCATTTTAGATCTGGGTTCTTGCTACACCTTC.

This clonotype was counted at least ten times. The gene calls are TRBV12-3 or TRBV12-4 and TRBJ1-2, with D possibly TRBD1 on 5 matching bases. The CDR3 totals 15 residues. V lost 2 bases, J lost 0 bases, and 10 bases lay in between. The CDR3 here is CASSLRGVANYGYTF. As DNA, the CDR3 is TGTGCCAGCAGTTTACGAGGGGTAGCTAACTATGGCTACACCTTC.

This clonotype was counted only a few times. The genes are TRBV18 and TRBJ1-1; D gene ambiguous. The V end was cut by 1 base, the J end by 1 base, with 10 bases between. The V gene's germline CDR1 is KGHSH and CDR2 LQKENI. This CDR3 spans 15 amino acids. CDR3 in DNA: TGTGCCAGCTCACCACGGTCTAGGAGGAACACTGAAGCTTTCTTT. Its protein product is CASSPRSRRNTEAFF.